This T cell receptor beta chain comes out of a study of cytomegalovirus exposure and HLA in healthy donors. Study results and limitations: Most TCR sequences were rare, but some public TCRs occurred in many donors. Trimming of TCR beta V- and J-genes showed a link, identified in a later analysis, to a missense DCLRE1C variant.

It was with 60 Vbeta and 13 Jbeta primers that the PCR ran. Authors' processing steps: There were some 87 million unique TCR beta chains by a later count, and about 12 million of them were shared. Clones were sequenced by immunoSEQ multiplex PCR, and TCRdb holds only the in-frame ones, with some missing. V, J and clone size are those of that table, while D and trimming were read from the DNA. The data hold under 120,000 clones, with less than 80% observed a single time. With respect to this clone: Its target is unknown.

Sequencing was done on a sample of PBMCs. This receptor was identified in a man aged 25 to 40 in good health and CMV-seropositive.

CDR3 nucleotide sequence: TGCAGCGTTGAACCGCCTAGCGGGGGAGTAACACAAGAGACCCAGTACTTC. Translating it yields CSVEPPSGGVTQETQYF. The chain has TRBV29-1 and TRBJ2-5; 10 nucleotides align to TRBD2. The CDR3 runs to 17 residues. V lost 2 bases, J lost 2 bases, and 11 bases stayed unmatched. The germline V gene encodes CDR1 SQVTM and CDR2 ANQGSEA. Supplemented by reference TRBV29-1 and TRBJ2-5, the full variable domain reads SAVISQKPSRDICQRGTSLTIQCQVDSQVTMMFWYRQQPGQSLTLIATANQGSEATYESGFVIDKFPISRPNLTFSTLTVSNMSPEDSSIYLCSVEPPSGGVTQETQYFGPGTRLLVL.